This entry describes one TCR beta chain. The data were obtained in a study of blood T cell repertoires in COVID-19. The wider study: Acute-phase and convalescent COVID-19 samples originated in the United States, Italy and Spain.

Seattle-derived patients entered the study during active infection and were followed longitudinally. The authors' processing: The assay estimated nucleated cells by amplifying reference gene primers. Generated by immunoSEQ multiplex PCR, the TCRdb table keeps only in-frame clones and is missing some. V and J calls and clone size are copied from that table; D and trimming were computed from the DNA. The table includes about 24,000 clones, 70% to 90% detected once. This CDR3 has 15 residues. J gave up 5 bases and V 1 base, and 6 bases lay outside the gene matches. CDR1 is LNHDA, CDR2 SQIVND, per germline (reference sequence).

The origin of this receptor is a man aged 65-85 years with COVID-19, enrolled during active disease. Sequences were obtained from peripheral blood. The V gene is TRBV19, the J gene TRBJ2-5, with TRBD1 identical over 8 bases. The CDR3 bases are TGTGCCAGTAGTATAGGGACAGGGCTCGGGGAGACCCAGTACTTC. Its translation: CASSIGTGLGETQYF. Looking up the rest from reference TRBV19 and TRBJ2-5 gives the full variable domain: DGGITQSPKYLFRKEGQNVTLSCEQNLNHDAMYWYRQDPGQGLRLIYYSQIVNDFQKGDIAEGYSVSREKKESFPLTVTSAQKNPTAFYLCASSIGTGLGETQYFGPGTRLLVL.